The TCR beta chain under discussion was sequenced for a study of CD8 T cells in ankylosing spondylitis. Regarding the study as a whole: Seemingly distinctive of ankylosing spondylitis blood was a TCR beta motif formed by eight highly homologous variants. Disease-linked clones displayed a CD8+ phenotype and appeared relatively rarely in peripheral blood. Reportedly, disease-linked clones are significantly enriched in ankylosing spondylitis patients' matched synovial fluid.

This clonotype was observed at least ten times. Antigen specificity is unknown. The germline CDR1 and CDR2 sequences are MNHNS and SASEGT. This CDR3 comprises 15 residues. Losses at the gene ends were 6 bases for V and 7 bases for J; bases not matched to a gene: 7. Making use of molecular barcodes, quantitative 5'-RACE generated TCR beta libraries. TCRdb passed the 5' RACE reads through MiXCR, listing each CDR3 protein once. Found here are 150,000 to 200,000 distinct CDR3 sequences, roughly 12% of them singletons; the top ten hold just under 30%. This receptor was taken from a male donor with ankylosing spondylitis or in good health (not recorded which). The sample consisted of blood, either unsorted or a sorted T cell fraction (not recorded which). V is TRBV6-1 and J is TRBJ2-1; TRBD2 aligns across 12 bases. The CDR3 loop reads CASRAASGGGNEQFF. In DNA, the CDR3 is TGTGCCAGCAGAGCGGCTAGCGGGGGGGGGAATGAGCAGTTCTTC.